The 16 T cell receptor beta chains listed next were all sequenced from one sample in a study of blood T cell repertoires in COVID-19. The data were produced by immunoSEQ multiplex PCR, yet TCRdb's version contains in-frame clones alone and is incomplete. The table has fewer than 300,000 clones, about nine tenths seen once; the top ten hold about 2%. Sequencing was performed on peripheral blood. These receptors originate from a woman in her 30s with COVID-19, enrolled during active disease.

As for this clone: Additional DNA sequences in this sample encode the identical CDR3. The chain employs TRBV27 and TRBJ1-5; TRBD1 is a possible D gene (6 bases). Trimming left V 2 bases short and J 4 bases short, with 9 bases between. This CDR3 region has 14 residues. Germline V gene sequence: CDR1 MNHEY, CDR2 SMNVEV (reference sequence). CDR3 sequence (DNA): TGTGCCAGCAGTTTAGGGCAGGGGAATCAGCCCCAGCATTTT. Amino acids: CASSLGQGNQPQHF.

The chain is built from TRBV10-1 and TRBJ2-3; D might be TRBD1 (5 bases). V was pared by 0 bases and J by 6 bases, with 10 bases between. Germline V gene data show CDR1 as WNHNN and CDR2 as SYGVQD (reference sequence). The CDR3 covers 14 residues. Here the CDR3 reads CASSESQGPDTQYF. DNA of the CDR3: TGCGCCAGCAGTGAGTCTCAGGGCCCCGATACGCAGTATTTT.

The V call is TRBV5-6, the J call TRBJ2-1; 7 bases fit TRBD1. V was clipped by 0 bases and J by 3 bases; unmatched bases: 0. The CDR3 spans 14 residues. Germline loops: CDR1 SGHDT, CDR2 YYEEEE. CDR3 region: CASSLGQGYNEQFF. For the CDR3, the DNA is TGTGCCAGCAGCTTGGGACAGGGCTACAATGAGCAGTTCTTC.

The table lists this clone with a count of one. The chain uses TRBV28 and TRBJ1-5; D perhaps matches TRBD1 (5 bases). The germline V and J ends were trimmed by 3 bases and 7 bases, with 16 bases remaining between them. Germline CDR1 is MDHEN and CDR2 is SYDVKM. There are 15 residues in the CDR3. The DNA for the CDR3 is TGTGCCAGCAGTTTCGGGATCGGGAGGGGCCAGCCCCAGCATTTT. This codes for CASSFGIGRGQPQHF.

This clone was recorded once. The chain recombines TRBV28 with TRBJ1-1; 8 nucleotides agree with TRBD1. CDR3 length: 10 amino acids. Germline loops: CDR1 MDHEN, CDR2 SYDVKM. V lost 10 bases, J lost 13 bases, and 8 bases stayed unmatched. In nucleotides, the CDR3 is TGTGCCACCGAGGACAGGGCTCTTTTCTTT. It codes for CATEDRALFF.

This chain links TRBV5-5 with TRBJ2-7; 8 bases agree with TRBD2. V lost 4 bases to trimming and J lost 3 bases; unmatched junction nucleotides: 9. This CDR3 has 15 amino acids. Germline CDR1 SGHKS, CDR2 YYEKEE (reference sequence). As DNA, the CDR3 is TGTGCCAGCAGCCCAAAACTAGCGGCAAACTACGAGCAGTACTTC. It encodes CASSPKLAANYEQYF.

The chain couples TRBV10-3 to TRBJ1-3; 8 positions match TRBD1. The CDR3 runs to 15 residues. V shed 3 bases, J shed 1 base, and the junction held 2 bases outside the gene matches. Germline V gives CDR1 ENHRY, CDR2 SYGVKD. CDR3 DNA sequence: TGTGCCATCAGTGAACAGGGGGGATCTGGAAACACCATATATTTT. Amino acid sequence: CAISEQGGSGNTIYF.

The chain links TRBV10-1 to TRBJ1-6; a weak D match, TRBD1 (5 bases). Germline V gene sequence: CDR1 WNHNN, CDR2 SYGVQD (reference sequence). CDR3 size: 13 residues. V was pared by 10 bases and J by 15 bases, with 22 bases between. The CDR3 DNA reads TGCGCCACTTCGCAGGGCGGAACTCGAAGCCTCCACTTT. Protein product: CATSQGGTRSLHF.

J is TRBJ1-4 and V is TRBV7-2; 8 positions match TRBD1. CDR1 is SGHTA and CDR2 is FQGNSA in the germline V gene. The trim removed 3 bases at V and 4 bases at J, leaving 4 bases unmatched. CDR3 length: 15 residues. CDR3 sequence: CASSLLGQVNEKLFF. The DNA for the CDR3 is TGTGCCAGCAGCTTGTTGGGACAGGTTAATGAAAAACTGTTTTTT.

V usage is TRBV29-1 and J usage is TRBJ1-2; D is undetermined. Germline V gives CDR1 SQVTM, CDR2 ANQGSEA. CDR3 length: 12 amino acids. With 3 bases removed from V and 8 bases from J, the gap between germline ends came to 13 bases. CDR3: CSVEMGAKGYTF. CDR3 nucleotides: TGCAGCGTTGAGATGGGAGCAAAGGGCTACACCTTC.

The gene calls are TRBV19 and TRBJ1-2, with D perhaps matching TRBD1 (6 bases). The CDR3 sequence is 16 residues long. Trimming pared 2 bases from V and 2 bases from J, leaving 15 bases between. Germline V gene data show CDR1 as LNHDA and CDR2 as SQIVND (reference sequence). Here the CDR3 reads CASSILGGQLNYGYTF. CDR3 DNA: TGTGCCAGTAGTATACTTGGGGGACAATTGAACTATGGCTACACCTTC.

The chain combines TRBV2 with TRBJ1-5; the D gene is possibly TRBD1 (5 bases). The CDR3 is 15 residues long. CDR1 is SNHLY and CDR2 is FYNNEI in the germline V gene. V was shortened by 11 bases and J by 1 base, with 18 bases between the two germline ends. The CDR3, as DNA: TGTGCCTCCCAATGGGGGGGAGGGAGCAATCAGCCCCAGCATTTT. Its translation is CASQWGGGSNQPQHF.

The V call is TRBV11-2, the J call TRBJ2-3; 9 nucleotides agree with TRBD1. The CDR3 spans 17 residues. Trimming cost V 1 base and J 4 bases; bases outside gene matches: 9. The germline CDR1 and CDR2 sequences are SGHAT and FQNNGV. CDR3 protein: CASSLGPGTGKSDTQYF. The CDR3 DNA reads TGTGCCAGCAGCTTAGGCCCTGGGACAGGGAAATCAGATACGCAGTATTTT.

The chain carries TRBV27 and TRBJ1-2, with D possibly TRBD1 on 5 matching bases. The V and J ends lost 2 bases and 3 bases respectively, with 7 bases between them. CDR1 and CDR2 from the germline V gene are MNHEY and SMNVEV (reference sequence). There are 13 residues in the CDR3. This CDR3 is CASSLGTYYGYTF. The CDR3 nucleotides are TGTGCCAGCAGTTTAGGGACTTACTATGGCTACACCTTC.

This clone was observed a single time. The chain has TRBV5-4 and TRBJ2-7; D unresolved. Trimming shortened V by 1 base and J by 4 bases, and 6 bases separated the two germline ends. This CDR3 region has 12 residues. Germline CDR1 SGHNT, CDR2 YYREEE (reference sequence). CDR3 loop: CASSLNSYEQYF. Written as DNA, the CDR3 is TGTGCCAGCAGCTTGAATAGTTACGAGCAGTACTTC.

The chain links TRBV19 to TRBJ1-5; possible D gene TRBD1, 6 bases. Trimming removed 8 bases from V and 4 bases from J, with 24 bases in between. Per germline, CDR1 LNHDA and CDR2 SQIVND (reference sequence). The CDR3 has 17 amino acids. The CDR3 DNA is TGTGCCAGTGGGAGTGGCTCTTCAGGGGTAAAAAATCAGCCCCAGCATTTT. Its protein product is CASGSGSSGVKNQPQHF.